Below, 25 T cell receptor beta chains from the same sample are listed, as sequenced in a study (dated by TCRdb to the mid-2010s). The library was made by 5' RACE. This sample was sequenced with an Illumina MiSeq. Using fastp at Q25 and MiXCR, TCRdb reprocessed the public reads and kept productive beta chains. Each entry is one CDR3 protein sequence, shown with its most common DNA and genes. Recorded for this sample are about 40,000 distinct CDR3 sequences; approximately 17% of them occurred a single time. The ten biggest clones cover 2.5% to 3.5% of the sample. The sequencing input was naive CD4+ T cells sorted from a lymph node. This specimen's cell subset or site label, interpreted: naive CD4+ T cells, CD4+CD45RA+CD25-. The receptors derive from a female donor with breast cancer.

This clonotype showed up just a few times. The rearrangement joins TRBV5-1 to TRBJ1-5; D remains ambiguous. The germline CDR1 and CDR2 sequences are SGHRS and YFSETQ. The germline V and J ends were trimmed by 8 bases and 5 bases, with 11 bases remaining between them. CDR3 length: 12 residues. The CDR3 loop reads CASPQPYQPQHF. The CDR3 DNA reads as TGCGCCAGTCCCCAACCATATCAGCCCCAGCATTTT.

Concerning this clonotype itself: A much larger clone lies a single base off, so this may be a read error. The chain joins TRBV6-5 to TRBJ1-2; no clear D gene. This CDR3 has 13 residues. The germline V and J ends were trimmed by 7 bases and 4 bases, with 13 bases remaining between them. Germline CDR1 and CDR2: MNHEY and SVGAGI. The CDR3 region has the DNA TGTGCCAGCACCGCCCGGACGGCCTATGGCTACACCTTC. This translates into CASTARTAYGYTF.

This clonotype was recorded at least ten times. The gene calls are TRBV12-3 or TRBV12-4 and TRBJ1-5; 10 nucleotides align to TRBD1. The CDR3 sequence is 15 residues long. With 6 bases clipped from V and 5 bases from J, the junction kept 7 bases outside the gene matches. In DNA form, the CDR3 reads TGTGCCAGCAGCCCCCCGACAGGGGGCTATCAGCCCCAGCATTTT. It is translated as CASSPPTGGYQPQHF.

J is TRBJ2-3 and V is TRBV6-1, with 10 nucleotides matching TRBD1. This CDR3 region has 15 residues. Per the germline V gene, CDR1 is MNHNS and CDR2 is SASEGT. J was trimmed by 4 bases and V by 3 bases; bases with no gene match: 4. CDR3 residues: CASSDGTGDADTQYF. The CDR3 nucleotides read TGTGCCAGCAGTGATGGGACAGGGGACGCAGATACGCAGTATTTT.

This clonotype has at least ten counts. The V gene is TRBV6-5, the J gene TRBJ1-1, with a possible D match to TRBD1 (6 bases). The V gene's germline CDR1 is MNHEY and CDR2 SVGAGI. The CDR3 is 14 residues long. The V and J ends lost 2 bases and 0 bases respectively, with 7 bases between them. Here the CDR3 reads CASSYRGMNTEAFF. Here the CDR3 DNA reads TGTGCCAGCAGTTACAGGGGGATGAACACTGAAGCTTTCTTT.

This clonotype has a count of ten or more. The chain has TRBV4-3 and TRBJ1-3; D is possibly TRBD1 (5 bases). V gave up 4 bases and J gave up 4 bases, with 14 bases separating them. CDR3 length equals 15 residues. Germline V lookup: CDR1 LGHNA, CDR2 YSLEER. CDR3 sequence (DNA): TGCGCCAGCAGCCGGTCTAGGGGAAGCGGAAACACCATATATTTT. This encodes CASSRSRGSGNTIYF.

The V gene is TRBV6-6, the J gene TRBJ1-4, with D unresolved. Germline values: CDR1 MNHNY, CDR2 SVGAGI (reference sequence). The CDR3 is 17 residues long. Trimming removed 5 bases from V and 8 bases from J, with 24 bases in between. The CDR3 sequence is CASSNFPGSRMVEKLFF. CDR3 sequence (DNA): TGTGCCAGCAGTAATTTTCCGGGCAGTCGGATGGTCGAAAAACTGTTTTTT.

By share of the sample, this clonotype is medium-sized. This chain joins TRBV5-1 and TRBJ2-1, with unresolved D. The CDR3 sequence is 13 residues long. In germline, CDR1 is SGHRS, CDR2 YFSETQ. V lost 0 bases and J 4 bases, leaving 5 bases between the germline ends. CDR3 in amino acids: CASSLEPYNEQFF. CDR3 nucleotide sequence: TGCGCCAGCAGCTTGGAACCATACAATGAGCAGTTCTTC.

Of note for this clonotype: Just one base apart from a much larger clone, this may be a read error. The V call is TRBV7-2, the J call TRBJ2-7; TRBD2 aligns across 9 bases. Germline values: CDR1 SGHTA, CDR2 FQGNSA. This CDR3 is 15 amino acids long. The chain's CDR3 is CASSPRPGLAYGQYF. For the CDR3, the DNA is TGTGCCAGCAGCCCCCGTCCGGGACTAGCCTACGGGCAGTACTTC.

This CDR3 reads CASTSQGAGETQYF. In DNA form, the CDR3 reads TGTGCCAGCACCTCACAGGGGGCCGGGGAGACCCAGTACTTC. The chain is built from TRBV2 and TRBJ2-5, with 9 positions matching TRBD1. This CDR3 has 14 amino acids. Germline trimming cut 7 bases from V and 5 bases from J; bases unmatched to any gene: 8. Germline values: CDR1 SNHLY, CDR2 FYNNEI.

This clonotype was counted many times. In DNA, the CDR3 is TGCGCCAGCAGCGGGGACCCGAACACTGAAGCTTTCTTT. Translating it yields CASSGDPNTEAFF. This chain connects TRBV5-1 to TRBJ1-1; TRBD1 might be the D (5 bases). Germline V gene lookup returns CDR1 SGHRS and CDR2 YFSETQ. The CDR3 is 13 amino acids. V was pared by 4 bases and J by 1 base, with 8 bases between.

The table lists this clonotype with a few counts. This chain links TRBV7-2 with TRBJ1-2; D is undetermined. From germline, CDR1 is SGHTA and CDR2 FQGNSA. The length of the CDR3 is 11 residues. Trimming took 8 bases from V and 11 from J, leaving 15 bases between them. CDR3 DNA sequence: TGTGCCAGCTTCAGTCAAGTTCGGTACACCTTC. Amino acids: CASFSQVRYTF.

The chain uses TRBV7-9 and TRBJ1-1; D not certain. CDR3 length: 11 residues. Trimming took off 2 bases at V and 5 bases at J, with 3 bases between the two ends. In germline, CDR1 is SEHNR, CDR2 FQNEAQ (reference sequence). The DNA for the CDR3 is TGTGCCAGCAGCTTAAAGACTGAAGCTTTCTTT. Its translation: CASSLKTEAFF.

The table lists this clonotype with many counts. The gene calls are TRBV5-1 and TRBJ2-7; D assignment may be TRBD1 or TRBD2 (5 bases each). The CDR3 is 15 amino acids. Germline CDR1 is SGHRS and CDR2 is YFSETQ. Trimming removed 0 bases at V and 2 bases at J, with 12 bases between. In DNA, the CDR3 is TGCGCCAGCAGCTTGGCCGGGACCAACGCCTACGAGCAGTACTTC. Protein: CASSLAGTNAYEQYF. Full variable domain (remainder filled in from reference TRBV5-1 and TRBJ2-7): KAGVTQTPRYLIKTRGQQVTLSCSPISGHRSVSWYQQTPGQGLQFLFEYFSETQRNKGNFPGRFSGRQFSNSRSEMNVSTLELGDSALYLCASSLAGTNAYEQYFGPGTRLTVT.

This clonotype was observed a handful of times. This chain links TRBV7-9 with TRBJ1-6; 7 positions agree with TRBD1. The length of the CDR3 is 14 residues. Germline assignment: CDR1 SEHNR and CDR2 FQNEAQ (reference sequence). V was clipped by 3 bases and J by 7 bases; unmatched bases: 3. CDR3 DNA: TGTGCCAGCAGCTTCGGGACAGAGAATTCACCCCTCCACTTT. The encoded protein is CASSFGTENSPLHF.

This clonotype came up a few times. A read error may account for a junction end that differs from germline. This chain joins TRBV5-5 and TRBJ1-1; D unresolved. Germline V gene data show CDR1 as SGHKS and CDR2 as YYEKEE (reference sequence). There are 15 residues in the CDR3. CDR3 DNA sequence: TGTGCCAGCAGCTTAGAAGCGAGTTCTTACACTGAAGCTTCCTTT. As protein: CASSLEASSYTEASF.

In nucleotides, the CDR3 is TGTGCCATCAGTGAAAGACAGGACCACGAGCAGTACTTC. It is translated as CAISERQDHEQYF. The chain employs TRBV10-3 and TRBJ2-7; possibly TRBD1 for D (6 bases). From germline, CDR1 is ENHRY and CDR2 SYGVKD. CDR3 size: 13 residues. The ends were cut back, 3 bases at V and 5 bases at J, with 11 bases in the middle.

This clonotype rates as large (0.1 to 1%). The gene calls are TRBV29-1 and TRBJ2-5, with D tentatively TRBD2 (5 bases). V was trimmed by 4 bases and J by 3 bases, leaving 9 bases between them. CDR1 SQVTM and CDR2 ANQGSEA come from the germline V gene. The CDR3 is 12 amino acids. CDR3 sequence (DNA): TGCAGCGTTGGGAGGCTGGAAGAGACCCAGTACTTC. This gives the protein CSVGRLEETQYF.

This clonotype has only a few counts. One junction end disagrees with the germline gene, perhaps due to a read error. The chain is built from TRBV20-1 and TRBJ2-2; D is uncertain. The length of the CDR3 is 12 residues. The germline gives CDR1 DFQATT, CDR2 SNEGSKA (reference sequence). CDR3 sequence reads: CSVRPLVGELFF. The CDR3 nucleotides are TGCAGTGTTAGACCTTTAGTCGGGGAGCTGTTTTTT.

This chain's CDR3 is CASSLTDFTDTQYF. The DNA of the CDR3 is TGCGCCAGCAGCCTAACAGATTTTACAGATACGCAGTATTTT. V gene TRBV5-1 combines with J gene TRBJ2-3; D remains ambiguous. The V end was cut by 4 bases, the J end by 3 bases, with 12 bases between. The germline V gene encodes CDR1 SGHRS and CDR2 YFSETQ. The length of the CDR3 is 14 residues.

A remark on this clonotype: As the CDR3 is not closed by the conserved phenylalanine or tryptophan, this likely results from a read error. The chain joins TRBV5-1 to TRBJ1-2; unclear D gene. Trimming removed 2 bases from V and 7 bases from J, with 15 bases in between. This CDR3 has 14 amino acids. CDR1 and CDR2 (germline): SGHRS, YFSETQ. The CDR3 DNA is TGCGCCAGCAGCTTTGGTCCCCCCGACACTGGCTACACCCTC. Translated: CASSFGPPDTGYTL.

This clonotype was found a few times. The chain employs TRBV6-2 or TRBV6-3 and TRBJ2-2; a possible D gene is TRBD1 (6 bases). Germline values: CDR1 MNHEY, CDR2 SVGEGT. CDR3 length: 14 residues. V lost 4 bases to trimming and J lost 4 bases, with 10 bases between them. CDR3 sequence reads: CASSFRGATGELFF. CDR3 DNA: TGTGCCAGCAGTTTCAGGGGTGCCACCGGGGAGCTGTTTTTT.

This clonotype was seen ten or more times. The chain links TRBV5-1 to TRBJ2-1; 7 bases agree with TRBD2. The CDR3 covers 14 residues. From germline, CDR1 is SGHRS and CDR2 YFSETQ. V gave up 5 bases and J gave up 12 bases; unmatched junction bases: 14. The CDR3 sequence is CASRTQSPPGGQFF. CDR3 sequence (DNA): TGCGCCAGCAGGACCCAAAGCCCCCCGGGGGGGCAGTTCTTC.

This clonotype was detected ten times or more. The J gene is TRBJ2-7, the V gene TRBV7-2; 8 positions match TRBD2. Germline V lookup: CDR1 SGHTA, CDR2 FQGNSA. Germline trimming cut 1 base from V and 6 bases from J; bases unmatched to any gene: 2. The CDR3 has 13 amino acids. The CDR3 DNA is TGTGCCAGCAGCTTAGACGGGAGGGGCGAGCAGTACTTC. It specifies CASSLDGRGEQYF.

The chain carries TRBV4-2 and TRBJ2-7; maybe TRBD1 (6 bases). CDR3 length equals 18 residues. Trimming left V 1 base short and J 6 bases short, with 25 bases between. Germline values: CDR1 LGHNA, CDR2 YNFKEQ. The CDR3, as DNA: TGTGCCAGCAGCCAAGGGGCAGGGGCGAGGACGACAGTGGGCGAGCAGTACTTC. As protein: CASSQGAGARTTVGEQYF.